The 7 T cell receptor beta chains in this list originate from one sample, sequenced in a study of response to subunit inactivated influenza vaccine. TCRdb ran MiXCR on the RT-PCR reads and lists one entry per CDR3 protein. The table includes some 480,000 distinct CDR3 sequences, approximately 11% detected once. The specimen comprised PBMCs from blood, sampled about 6 weeks after vaccination. Receptors originate from a man aged 45-60 years who received an inactivated influenza vaccine.

At least ten counts were recorded for this clonotype. The rearrangement links TRBV9 to TRBJ2-2; 9 nucleotides match TRBD2. This CDR3 has 14 amino acids. CDR1 and CDR2 from the germline V gene are SGDLS and YYNGEE. V shed 5 bases and J 1 base; nucleotides not matched to a gene: 0. This chain's CDR3 is CASRLAGNTGELFF. DNA for the CDR3: TGTGCCAGCAGACTAGCGGGGAACACCGGGGAGCTGTTTTTT. Variable domain in full (rest from reference TRBV9 and TRBJ2-2): DSGVTQTPKHLITATGQRVTLRCSPRSGDLSVYWYQQSLDQGLQFLIQYYNGEERAKGNILERFSAQQFPDLHSELNLSSLELGDSALYFCASRLAGNTGELFFGEGSRLTVL.

This clonotype was counted a few times. J is TRBJ1-6 and V is TRBV14; a weak D match, TRBD1 (5 bases). Trimming left V 2 bases short and J 9 bases short, with 11 bases between. Germline-derived CDR1 and CDR2 are SGHDN and FVKESK. CDR3 size: 14 residues. The CDR3, as DNA: TGTGCCAGCAGCCAAAGGGGACCCTTTTCACCCCTCCACTTT. Translation gives CASSQRGPFSPLHF.

This clonotype was observed a handful of times. V is TRBV2 and J is TRBJ2-1; 8 bases fit TRBD2. Germline CDR1 reads SNHLY; CDR2 reads FYNNEI. V lost 4 bases, J lost 9 bases, and 14 bases stayed unmatched. CDR3 length equals 16 residues. DNA of the CDR3: TGTGCCAGCAGTGTCGGGAGGGAGTTAGTAATCGGTGAGCAGTTCTTC. Translating gives CASSVGRELVIGEQFF.

This clonotype appeared a few times. The genes are TRBV28 and TRBJ1-4; tentatively, D is TRBD1 (5 bases). The CDR3 runs to 12 residues. With 7 bases removed from V and 4 bases from J, the gap between germline ends came to 7 bases. Germline V gene lookup returns CDR1 MDHEN and CDR2 SYDVKM. CDR3 coding DNA: TGTGCCAGCAACAGGATTAATGAAAAACTGTTTTTT. Translated, it gives CASNRINEKLFF.

The CDR3 DNA sequence: TGTGCCAGCAGTTCACAGGGCGGTCGCGCCCAGTACTTC. Protein product: CASSSQGGRAQYF. The V call is TRBV12-3 or TRBV12-4, the J call TRBJ2-5; possibly TRBD1 for D (6 bases). This CDR3 is built from 13 residues. The V and J ends lost 4 bases and 9 bases respectively, with 15 bases between them.

V is TRBV29-1 and J is TRBJ2-1, with D maybe TRBD2 (6 bases). The germline gives CDR1 SQVTM, CDR2 ANQGSEA. V lost 0 bases and J lost 0, with 12 bases in between. The CDR3 loop spans 16 amino acids. The DNA for the CDR3 is TGCAGCGTTGAAGATGCGGGGTTCGGCTCCTACAATGAGCAGTTCTTC. Residues: CSVEDAGFGSYNEQFF.

This clonotype was counted only a few times. The gene calls are TRBV5-1 and TRBJ2-2; D is ambiguous. The CDR3 contains 16 residues. V lost 0 bases, J lost 1 base, and 10 bases lay in between. The germline gives CDR1 SGHRS, CDR2 YFSETQ. This CDR3 is CASSLVNAENTGELFF. The CDR3 DNA sequence: TGCGCCAGCAGCTTGGTTAATGCGGAGAACACCGGGGAGCTGTTTTTT.